These T cell receptor beta chains were read from a single sample in a study of T cell repertoires in cytomegalovirus infection. TCRdb re-called the reads with MiXCR, one entry per CDR3 protein. The profile shows about 330,000 distinct CDR3 sequences, 9.5% of them singletons. Sequenced input: PBMCs. Receptors originate from a human donor in good health (CMV status not recorded). Some clones in this sample may be carry-over from other donors' samples. CDR3s include the opening cysteine and the closing phenylalanine or tryptophan. D genes are given only for firm matches. Rows may omit the clone size; those that give it use once, few, many or a size class.

D gene	V gene	J gene	clone size	CDR3 DNA	CDR3 protein
-	TRBV7-2	TRBJ1-1	-	TGTGCCAGCAGCTTTGGACAGCCCACTGAAGCTTTCTTT	CASSFGQPTEAFF
TRBD2	TRBV6-1	TRBJ2-1	-	TGTGCCAGCACTGGCCTGACTAGCGGGATCGGGTCCTACAATGAGCAGTTCTTC	CASTGLTSGIGSYNEQFF
TRBD2	TRBV4-1	TRBJ2-2	-	TGCGCCAGCAGCCAAGCGGGCACTAGCGGGAGAAGGCGTAGCACCGGGGAGCTGTTTTTT	CASSQAGTSGRRRSTGELFF
-	TRBV7-9	TRBJ2-1	few	TGTGCCAGCAGCCATCGCGGAGGGGCAAATGAGCAGTTCTTC	CASSHRGGANEQFF
-	TRBV7-3	TRBJ2-1	many	TGTGCCAGCAGCCACCCCAGGGGCCGGTACAATGAGCAGTTCTTC	CASSHPRGRYNEQFF
-	TRBV18	TRBJ1-5	-	TGTGCCCGGGTAAATCAGCCCCAGCATTTT	CARVNQPQHF
TRBD2	TRBV7-2	TRBJ2-1	-	TGTGCCAGCAGCCGTGCTAGCGGGGGGTCGTTTGAGCAGTTCTTC	CASSRASGGSFEQFF
-	TRBV28	TRBJ1-6	many	TGTGCCAGCAGTGCATCCGGGACACCCAACTATAATTCACCCCTCCACTTT	CASSASGTPNYNSPLHF
TRBD2	TRBV11-2	TRBJ2-1	-	TGTGCCAGCGTCGGACTAGCGGGAGGGCCCGGGCAGTTCTTC	CASVGLAGGPGQFF
TRBD1	TRBV7-2	TRBJ1-6	many	TGTGCCAGCAAAAGAGAAGGGACAGGGTCATCACCCCTCCACTTT	CASKREGTGSSPLHF
-	TRBV10-3	TRBJ1-2	many	TGTGCCATGAGAGGGGGGTCAACTTATGGCTACACCTTC	CAMRGGSTYGYTF
-	TRBV7-9	TRBJ1-6	-	TGTGCCAGCAGCTTCATGGGGGGCAATTCACCCCTCCACTTT	CASSFMGGNSPLHF
TRBD2	TRBV30	TRBJ2-1	-	TGTGCCTGGAGCGTAGGACTAGCCACGACCAATGAGCAGTTCTTC	CAWSVGLATTNEQFF
-	TRBV7-2	TRBJ2-2	few	TGTGCCAGCAGCACACTCTTCGCGAACACCGGGGAGCTGTTTTTT	CASSTLFANTGELFF
-	TRBV7-9	TRBJ2-1	few	TGTGCCAGCAGCCATACCTTTGGCTCCTACAATGAGCAGTTCTTC	CASSHTFGSYNEQFF
-	TRBV6-5	TRBJ2-4	few	TGTGCCAGCAGTTGGGGGCGATGGGGCAAAAACATTCAGTACTTC	CASSWGRWGKNIQYF
-	TRBV12-3/TRBV12-4	TRBJ1-5	many	TGTGCCAGCAGTGATCCGTATAGCAATCAGCCCCAGCATTTT	CASSDPYSNQPQHF
-	TRBV18	TRBJ1-2	-	TGTGCCAGCTCCTTCGACGAGTGGACCTCATTTAACTATGGCTACACCTTC	CASSFDEWTSFNYGYTF
TRBD1	TRBV27	TRBJ2-2	many	TGTGCCAGCAGTTCACTCGGGACAGATGGGCGCGACACCGGGGAGCTGTTTTTT	CASSSLGTDGRDTGELFF
TRBD1	TRBV28	TRBJ1-5	many	TGTGCCAGCAGCCTCAGAATCCTGCCTAGGGGACAGGGCGATCAGCCCCAGCATTTT	CASSLRILPRGQGDQPQHF
TRBD2	TRBV11-2	TRBJ2-7	many	TGTGCCAGCAGCTCCCGCCACGGCACATCCGTGGGTACTAGCGGGCACCAGTGCTTC	CASSSRHGTSVGTSGHQCF
-	TRBV18	TRBJ1-1	few	TGTGCCAGCTCACGAAGTCGGGACACTGAAGCTTTCTTT	CASSRSRDTEAFF
TRBD1	TRBV10-2	TRBJ1-4	few	TGCGCCAGCAGTGGACAGGGCACTAATGAAAAACTGTTTTTT	CASSGQGTNEKLFF
TRBD2	TRBV28	TRBJ2-3	-	TGTGCCAGCAGCACAGAAACGGGGGGTGGGACGCAGTATTTT	CASSTETGGGTQYF
TRBD1	TRBV6-1	TRBJ1-4	few	TGTGCCAGTTATCAGGGGGCCCCTGAAAAACTGTTTTTT	CASYQGAPEKLFF
-	TRBV7-2	TRBJ1-1	many	TGTGCCAGCAGCTTAATGGGGAACACTGAAGCTTTCTTT	CASSLMGNTEAFF